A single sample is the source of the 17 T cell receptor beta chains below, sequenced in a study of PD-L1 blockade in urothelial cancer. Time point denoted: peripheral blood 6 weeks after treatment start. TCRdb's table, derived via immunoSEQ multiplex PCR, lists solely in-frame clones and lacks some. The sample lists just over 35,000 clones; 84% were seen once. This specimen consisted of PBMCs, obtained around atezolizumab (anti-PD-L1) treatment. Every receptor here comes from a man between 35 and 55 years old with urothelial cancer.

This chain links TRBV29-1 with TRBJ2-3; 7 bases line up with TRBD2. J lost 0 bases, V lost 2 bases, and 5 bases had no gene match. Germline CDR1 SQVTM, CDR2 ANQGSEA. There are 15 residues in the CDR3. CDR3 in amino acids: CSVEKLAASTDTQYF. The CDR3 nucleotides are TGCAGCGTTGAAAAGCTAGCGGCTAGCACAGATACGCAGTATTTT.

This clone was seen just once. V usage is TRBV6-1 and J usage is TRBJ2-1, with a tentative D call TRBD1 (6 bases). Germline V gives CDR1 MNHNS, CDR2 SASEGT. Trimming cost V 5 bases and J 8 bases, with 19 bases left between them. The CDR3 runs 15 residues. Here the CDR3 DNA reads TGTGCCAGCAGTCCTACAGGGAATGGTATGGATGAGCAGTTCTTC. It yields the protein CASSPTGNGMDEQFF.

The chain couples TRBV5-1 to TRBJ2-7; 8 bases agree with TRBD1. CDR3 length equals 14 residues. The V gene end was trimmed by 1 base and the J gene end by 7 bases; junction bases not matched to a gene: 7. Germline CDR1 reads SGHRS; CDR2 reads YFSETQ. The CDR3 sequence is CASSLTGGFLEQYF. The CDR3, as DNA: TGCGCCAGCAGCTTGACAGGGGGATTCCTTGAGCAGTACTTC.

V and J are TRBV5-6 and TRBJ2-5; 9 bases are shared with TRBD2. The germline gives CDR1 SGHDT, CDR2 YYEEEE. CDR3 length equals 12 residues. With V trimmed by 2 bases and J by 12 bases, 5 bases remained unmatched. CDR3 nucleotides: TGTGCCAGCAGCTTTGGGACTAGCAAAGAGTACTTC. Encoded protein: CASSFGTSKEYF.

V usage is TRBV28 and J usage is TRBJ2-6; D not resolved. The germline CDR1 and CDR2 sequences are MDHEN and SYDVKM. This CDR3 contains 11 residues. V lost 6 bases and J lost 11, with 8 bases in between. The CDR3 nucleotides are TGTGCCAGCAGCAGTTTTTACGTCCTGACTTTC. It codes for CASSSFYVLTF.

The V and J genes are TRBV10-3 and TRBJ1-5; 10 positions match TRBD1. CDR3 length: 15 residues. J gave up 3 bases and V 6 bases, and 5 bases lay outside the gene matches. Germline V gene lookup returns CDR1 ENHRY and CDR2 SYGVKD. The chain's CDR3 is CAISSGTGDNQPQHF. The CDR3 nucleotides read TGTGCCATCAGCTCCGGGACAGGGGACAATCAGCCCCAGCATTTT.

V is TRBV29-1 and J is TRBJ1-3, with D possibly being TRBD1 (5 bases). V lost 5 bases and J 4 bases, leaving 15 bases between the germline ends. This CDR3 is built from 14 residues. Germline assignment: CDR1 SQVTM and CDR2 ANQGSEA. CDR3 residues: CSVRGGIGGNTIYF. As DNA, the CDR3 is TGCAGCGTTCGCGGGGGGATAGGAGGAAACACCATATATTTT.

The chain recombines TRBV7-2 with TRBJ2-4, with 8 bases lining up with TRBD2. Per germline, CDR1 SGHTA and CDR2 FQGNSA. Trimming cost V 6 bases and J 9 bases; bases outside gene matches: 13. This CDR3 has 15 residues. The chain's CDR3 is CASSFRAGVGGIQYF. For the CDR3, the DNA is TGTGCCAGCAGTTTCCGAGCGGGAGTGGGGGGCATTCAGTACTTC.

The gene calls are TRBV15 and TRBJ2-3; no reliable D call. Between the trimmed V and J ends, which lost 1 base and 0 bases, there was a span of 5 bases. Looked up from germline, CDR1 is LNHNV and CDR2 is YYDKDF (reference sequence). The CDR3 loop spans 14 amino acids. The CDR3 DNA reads TGTGCCACCAGCAGAGCAACTAGCACAGATACGCAGTATTTT. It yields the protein CATSRATSTDTQYF. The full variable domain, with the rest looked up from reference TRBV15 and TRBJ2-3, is DAMVIQNPRYQVTQFGKPVTLSCSQTLNHNVMYWYQQKSSQAPKLLFHYYDKDFNNEADTPDNFQSRRPNTSFCFLDIRSPGLGDTAMYLCATSRATSTDTQYFGPGTRLTVL.

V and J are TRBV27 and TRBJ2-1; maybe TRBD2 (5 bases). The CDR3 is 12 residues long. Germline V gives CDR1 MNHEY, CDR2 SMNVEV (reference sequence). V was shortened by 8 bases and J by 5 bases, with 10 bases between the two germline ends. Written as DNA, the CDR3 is TGTGCCAGCGCTGGACTGAACAATGAGCAGTTCTTC. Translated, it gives CASAGLNNEQFF.

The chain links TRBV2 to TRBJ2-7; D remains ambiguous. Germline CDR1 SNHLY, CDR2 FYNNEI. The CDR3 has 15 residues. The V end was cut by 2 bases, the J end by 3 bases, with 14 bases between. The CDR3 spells CASSEQTGSLYEQYF. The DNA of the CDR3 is TGTGCCAGCAGTGAACAGACTGGCAGCCTCTACGAGCAGTACTTC. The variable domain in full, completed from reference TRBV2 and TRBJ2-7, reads EPEVTQTPSHQVTQMGQEVILRCVPISNHLYFYWYRQILGQKVEFLVSFYNNEISEKSEIFDDQFSVERPDGSNFTLKIRSTKLEDSAMYFCASSEQTGSLYEQYFGPGTRLTVT.

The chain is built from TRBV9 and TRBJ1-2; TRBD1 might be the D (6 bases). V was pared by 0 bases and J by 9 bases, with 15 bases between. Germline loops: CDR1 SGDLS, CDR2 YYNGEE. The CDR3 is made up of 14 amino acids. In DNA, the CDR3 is TGTGCCAGCAGCGTAGCCCCAGGGGAAGGAAGCTACACCTTC. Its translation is CASSVAPGEGSYTF.

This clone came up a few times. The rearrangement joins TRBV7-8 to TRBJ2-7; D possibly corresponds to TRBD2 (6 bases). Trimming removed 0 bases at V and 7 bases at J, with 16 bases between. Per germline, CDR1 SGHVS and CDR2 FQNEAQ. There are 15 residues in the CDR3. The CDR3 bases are TGTGCCAGCAGCTTAGCGACGGGCAGGGCGGGAGAGCAGTACTTC. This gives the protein CASSLATGRAGEQYF.

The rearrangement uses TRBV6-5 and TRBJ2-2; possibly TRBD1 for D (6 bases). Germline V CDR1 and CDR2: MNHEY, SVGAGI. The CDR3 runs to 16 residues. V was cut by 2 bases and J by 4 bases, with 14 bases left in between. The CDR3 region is CASSYTGHHSTGELFF. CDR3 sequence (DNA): TGTGCCAGCAGTTACACGGGACACCACAGCACCGGGGAGCTGTTTTTT.

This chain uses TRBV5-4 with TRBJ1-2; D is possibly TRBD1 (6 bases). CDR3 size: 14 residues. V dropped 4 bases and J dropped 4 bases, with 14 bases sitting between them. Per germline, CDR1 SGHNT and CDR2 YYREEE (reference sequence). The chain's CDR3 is CASSVQGVRYGYTF. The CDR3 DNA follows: TGTGCCAGCAGCGTACAGGGAGTGCGCTATGGCTACACCTTC.

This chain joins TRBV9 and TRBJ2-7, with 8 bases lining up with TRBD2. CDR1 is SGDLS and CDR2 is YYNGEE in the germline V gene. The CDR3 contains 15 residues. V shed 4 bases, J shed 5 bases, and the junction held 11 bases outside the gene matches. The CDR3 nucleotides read TGTGCCAGCAGCCCTGCAAGCGGGAGTTCCCACGAGCAGTACTTC. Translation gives CASSPASGSSHEQYF.

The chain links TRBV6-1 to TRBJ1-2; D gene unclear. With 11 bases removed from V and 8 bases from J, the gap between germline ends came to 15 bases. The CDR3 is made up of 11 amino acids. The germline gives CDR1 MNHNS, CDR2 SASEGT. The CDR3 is CAHELGVGYTF. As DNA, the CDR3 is TGTGCCCATGAGCTCGGGGTCGGCTACACCTTC.